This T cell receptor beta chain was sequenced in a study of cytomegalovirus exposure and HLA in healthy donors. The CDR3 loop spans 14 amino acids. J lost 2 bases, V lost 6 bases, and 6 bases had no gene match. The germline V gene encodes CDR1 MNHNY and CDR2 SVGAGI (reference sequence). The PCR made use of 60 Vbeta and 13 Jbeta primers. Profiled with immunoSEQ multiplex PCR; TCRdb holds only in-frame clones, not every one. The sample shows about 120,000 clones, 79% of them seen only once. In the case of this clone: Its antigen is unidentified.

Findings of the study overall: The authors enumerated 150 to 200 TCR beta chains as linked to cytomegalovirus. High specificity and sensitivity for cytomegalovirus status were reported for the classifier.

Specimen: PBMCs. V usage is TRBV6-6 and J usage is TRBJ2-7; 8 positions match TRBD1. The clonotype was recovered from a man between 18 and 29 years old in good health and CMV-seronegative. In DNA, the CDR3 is TGTGCCAGCAGCGGACAGGGTGTGGCCTACGAGCAGTACTTC. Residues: CASSGQGVAYEQYF.